One sample yielded the 11 T cell receptor beta chains listed below, sequenced in a study of OX40 agonist ivuxolimab in advanced cancers. TCRdb's copy holds only in-frame clones and misses some; the assay was immunoSEQ multiplex PCR. The sample has 90,000 to 95,000 clones; about 89% are singletons. The sequencing used CD4+ or CD8+ T cells sorted from blood, collected in a trial of the OX40 agonist ivuxolimab. Receptors originate from an adult with an advanced solid tumor such as melanoma, head and neck, liver or kidney cancer.

In DNA form, the CDR3 reads TGTGCCAGCAGTTACTCGATCGGGTCTGAAGCTTTCTTT. Residues: CASSYSIGSEAFF. The chain couples TRBV6-5 to TRBJ1-1; D unresolved. Trimming took 0 bases from V and 6 from J, leaving 8 bases between them. This CDR3 spans 13 amino acids. Germline loops: CDR1 MNHEY, CDR2 SVGAGI.

This CDR3 is CASSLRAEGDYGYTF. The CDR3 DNA reads as TGTGCCAGCAGTCTCCGGGCGGAGGGAGACTATGGCTACACCTTC. V and J are TRBV6-4 and TRBJ1-2, with D uncertain. The CDR3 has 15 amino acids. V lost 5 bases and J lost 3, with 16 bases in between. Germline lookup yields CDR1 MRHNA and CDR2 SNTAGT.

The V gene is TRBV30, the J gene TRBJ1-1; 11 bases fit TRBD1. The CDR3 loop spans 13 amino acids. Unmatched junction bases numbered 4, after V lost 8 bases and J lost 2 bases. CDR1 and CDR2 (germline): GTSNPN, SVGIG (reference sequence). CDR3 protein: CARDRGTNTEAFF. The CDR3 bases are TGTGCCCGGGACAGGGGGACAAACACTGAAGCTTTCTTT.

V is TRBV5-1 and J is TRBJ1-2; D call uncertain. This CDR3 has 13 amino acids. CDR1 and CDR2 from the germline V gene are SGHRS and YFSETQ. V was trimmed by 4 bases and J by 8 bases, leaving 15 bases between them. The CDR3 loop is CASSLETFAGYTF. The CDR3, as DNA: TGCGCCAGCAGCCTGGAGACGTTTGCGGGCTACACCTTC.

V gene TRBV28 combines with J gene TRBJ1-2; tentative D call: TRBD1 (5 bases). This CDR3 has 14 residues. Trimming left V 7 bases short and J 5 bases short, with 17 bases between. Germline CDR1 MDHEN, CDR2 SYDVKM. For the CDR3, the DNA is TGTGCCAGCATGTGGGGCCAGGGAAAGTATGGCTACACCTTC. It specifies CASMWGQGKYGYTF.

The chain carries TRBV4-3 and TRBJ2-1; D might be TRBD1 (5 bases). The CDR3 covers 13 residues. Germline loops: CDR1 LGHNA, CDR2 YSLEER. V dropped 2 bases and J dropped 11 bases, with 13 bases sitting between them. CDR3 region: CASSQSQGRQQFF. CDR3 coding DNA: TGCGCCAGCAGCCAATCCCAGGGCCGTCAGCAGTTCTTC.

V is TRBV15 and J is TRBJ2-3; D gene ambiguous. Trimming shortened V by 1 base and J by 3 bases, and 17 bases separated the two germline ends. This CDR3 has 17 residues. Germline V gene lookup returns CDR1 LNHNV and CDR2 YYDKDF (reference sequence). The CDR3 is CATSRGRGVDVTDTQYF. In nucleotides, the CDR3 is TGTGCCACCAGCAGAGGCCGTGGGGTAGATGTTACAGATACGCAGTATTTT.

The rearrangement uses TRBV19 and TRBJ1-2, with D unresolved. Germline CDR1 reads LNHDA; CDR2 reads SQIVND (reference sequence). The CDR3 totals 15 residues. V was cut by 4 bases and J by 5 bases, with 17 bases left in between. This CDR3 reads CASSRERTAFYGYTF. Here the CDR3 DNA reads TGTGCCAGTAGTAGGGAAAGGACGGCTTTTTATGGCTACACCTTC.

The V gene is TRBV18, the J gene TRBJ1-1; perhaps TRBD1 as D (5 bases). CDR1 and CDR2 (germline): KGHSH, LQKENI. The ends were cut back, 2 bases at V and 1 base at J, with 8 bases in the middle. This CDR3 region has 14 residues. CDR3 bases: TGTGCCAGCTCACCAGGGGCCCAGAACACTGAAGCTTTCTTT. Protein sequence: CASSPGAQNTEAFF. The full variable domain, its missing parts supplied by reference TRBV18 and TRBJ1-1, is NAGVMQNPRHLVRRRGQEARLRCSPMKGHSHVYWYRQLPEEGLKFMVYLQKENIIDESGMPKERFSAEFPKEGPSILRIQQVVRGDSAAYFCASSPGAQNTEAFFGQGTRLTVV.

The gene calls are TRBV28 and TRBJ2-1, with 10 bases matching TRBD2. The CDR3 sequence is 14 residues long. The germline V gene encodes CDR1 MDHEN and CDR2 SYDVKM. V lost 3 bases to trimming and J lost 10 bases; unmatched junction nucleotides: 6. CDR3 nucleotides: TGTGCCAGCAGTTTGCAGCGGGAGGGCGGCGAGCAGTTCTTC. Its translation: CASSLQREGGEQFF.

The J gene is TRBJ2-1, the V gene TRBV29-1; D gene ambiguous. Trimming removed 4 bases at V and 7 bases at J, with 11 bases between. Germline values: CDR1 SQVTM, CDR2 ANQGSEA. This CDR3 region has 12 residues. In DNA form, the CDR3 reads TGCAGCGTTGGGGGTACGCTGAATGAGCAGTTCTTC. This translates into CSVGGTLNEQFF.